These 8 T cell receptor beta chains were all obtained from the same sample, sequenced in a study of cytomegalovirus exposure and HLA in healthy donors. The PCR used 60 Vbeta and 13 Jbeta primers. This table comes from immunoSEQ multiplex PCR, and its TCRdb copy is limited to in-frame clones, with some not included. The sample has about 160,000 clones; approximately 75% are singletons. The sample consisted of PBMCs. These receptors all come from a man in his thirties or forties in good health and CMV-seropositive.

This chain links TRBV29-1 with TRBJ2-1, with 7 nucleotides matching TRBD2. The trim removed 7 bases at V and 6 bases at J, leaving 6 bases unmatched. Per the germline V gene, CDR1 is SQVTM and CDR2 is ANQGSEA. The CDR3 has 12 amino acids. The CDR3 spells CSELRTSNEQFF. The CDR3 nucleotides read TGCAGCGAGTTGAGGACTAGCAATGAGCAGTTCTTC.

This chain uses TRBV11-1 with TRBJ2-7, with TRBD1 identical over 9 bases. Trimming removed 3 bases from V and 3 bases from J; junction bases left unmatched: 3. The CDR3 has 14 residues. Germline CDR1 and CDR2: SGHAT and FQDESV (reference sequence). In DNA, the CDR3 is TGTGCCAGCAGCTTGGGACAGGGAGGCTACGAGCAGTACTTC. Translating gives CASSLGQGGYEQYF.

The chain combines TRBV7-9 with TRBJ2-5; tentative D call: TRBD1 (5 bases). There are 15 residues in the CDR3. CDR1 and CDR2 from the germline V gene are SEHNR and FQNEAQ (reference sequence). V was cut by 0 bases and J by 5 bases, with 13 bases left in between. DNA for the CDR3: TGTGCCAGCAGCTTAGCCCAATTTGGGGCTGAGACCCAGTACTTC. Amino acids: CASSLAQFGAETQYF.

As DNA, the CDR3 is TGCGCCAGCAGGACGGACAGGGGCGAGCAGTTCTTC. This sequence encodes CASRTDRGEQFF. The chain carries TRBV10-1 and TRBJ2-1; 9 bases are a match to TRBD1. This CDR3 region has 12 residues. V lost 6 bases to trimming and J lost 10 bases; unmatched junction nucleotides: 4. CDR1 WNHNN and CDR2 SYGVQD come from the germline V gene (reference sequence).

This chain uses TRBV19 with TRBJ1-5, with 8 positions matching TRBD1. The germline CDR1 and CDR2 sequences are LNHDA and SQIVND (reference sequence). Trimming at V came to 3 bases and at J to 7 bases, leaving 11 bases not matched to a gene. This CDR3 is 16 amino acids long. CDR3: CASSMGASGGGQPQHF. The CDR3, as DNA: TGTGCCAGTAGTATGGGAGCCTCAGGGGGCGGGCAGCCCCAGCATTTT.

This clone was observed a handful of times. The chain employs TRBV5-1 and TRBJ2-7, with TRBD2 identical over 10 bases. CDR1 SGHRS and CDR2 YFSETQ come from the germline V gene. The V and J ends lost 0 bases and 5 bases, in that order; junction bases with no gene match: 5. This CDR3 is built from 15 residues. The CDR3 DNA follows: TGCGCCAGCAGCTTGGCGCTAGCGGGGGTTCACGAGCAGTACTTC. Residues: CASSLALAGVHEQYF.

The sample holds one count of this clone. The chain's CDR3 is CASSRDSGNTIYF. In DNA, the CDR3 is TGTGCCAGCAGCCGGGACTCTGGAAACACCATATATTTT. This chain joins TRBV7-8 and TRBJ1-3; D gene unclear. The V end was cut by 5 bases, the J end by 0 bases, with 5 bases between. Germline V gene data show CDR1 as SGHVS and CDR2 as FQNEAQ. This CDR3 is built from 13 residues. The variable domain in full, with the rest retrieved from reference TRBV7-8 and TRBJ1-3, is GAGVSQSPRYKVAKRGQDVALRCDPISGHVSLFWYQQALGQGPEFLTYFQNEAQLDKSGLPSDRFFAERPEGSVSTLKIQRTQQEDSAVYLCASSRDSGNTIYFGEGSWLTVV.

CDR3 residues: CASSSADRGFSGANVLTF. As DNA, the CDR3 is TGTGCCAGCAGCTCCGCGGACAGGGGATTCTCTGGGGCCAACGTCCTGACTTTC. The chain carries TRBV5-4 and TRBJ2-6, with 9 positions matching TRBD1. The germline CDR1 and CDR2 sequences are SGHNT and YYREEE (reference sequence). The J segment lost 0 bases and the V segment lost 3 bases, leaving 7 bases of the junction unmatched. The CDR3 sequence is 18 residues long.